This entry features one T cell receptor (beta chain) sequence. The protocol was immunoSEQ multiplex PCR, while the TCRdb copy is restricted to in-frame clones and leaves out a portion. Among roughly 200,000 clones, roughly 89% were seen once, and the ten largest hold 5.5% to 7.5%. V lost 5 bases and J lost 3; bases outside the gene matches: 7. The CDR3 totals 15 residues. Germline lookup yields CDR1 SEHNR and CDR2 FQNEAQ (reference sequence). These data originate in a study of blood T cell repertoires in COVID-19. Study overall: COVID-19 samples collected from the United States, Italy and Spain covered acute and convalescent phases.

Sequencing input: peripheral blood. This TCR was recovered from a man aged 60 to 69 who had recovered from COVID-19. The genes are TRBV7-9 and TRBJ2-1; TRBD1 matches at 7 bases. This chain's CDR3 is CASSHRGTLYNEQFF. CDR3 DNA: TGTGCCAGCAGCCACAGGGGCACGCTCTACAATGAGCAGTTCTTC. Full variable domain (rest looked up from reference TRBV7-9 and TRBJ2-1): DTGVSQNPRHKITKRGQNVTFRCDPISEHNRLYWYRQTLGQGPEFLTYFQNEAQLEKSRLLSDRFSAERPKGSFSTLEIQRTEQGDSAMYLCASSHRGTLYNEQFFGPGTRLTVL.